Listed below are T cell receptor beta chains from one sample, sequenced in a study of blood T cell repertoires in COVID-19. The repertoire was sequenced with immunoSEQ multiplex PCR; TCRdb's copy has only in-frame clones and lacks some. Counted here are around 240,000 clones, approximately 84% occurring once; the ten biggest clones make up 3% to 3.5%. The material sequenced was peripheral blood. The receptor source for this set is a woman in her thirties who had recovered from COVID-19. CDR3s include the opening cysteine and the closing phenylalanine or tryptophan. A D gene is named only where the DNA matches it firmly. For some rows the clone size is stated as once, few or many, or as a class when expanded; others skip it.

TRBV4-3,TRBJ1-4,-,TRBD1,TGCGCCAGCAGCAAACACCGCAACGGGGGGACAGGGGGCCTTGAACTGTTTTTT,CASSKHRNGGTGGLELFF
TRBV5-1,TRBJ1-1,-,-,TGCGCCAGCAGCTGGGCCGGTGGGAACACTGAAGCTTTCTTT,CASSWAGGNTEAFF
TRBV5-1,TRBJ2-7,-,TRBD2,TGCGCCAGCAGCCCCTCCGGGACTAGCGGGGGGTACGAGCAGTACTTC,CASSPSGTSGGYEQYF
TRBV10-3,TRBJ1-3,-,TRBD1,TGTGCCATCAGGAGGGGACAGGGGGCGGAAGGAAACACCATATATTTT,CAIRRGQGAEGNTIYF
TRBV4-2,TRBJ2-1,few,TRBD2,TGTGCCAGCAGCCAAGAACTAGCGGGGGATGAGCAGTTCTTC,CASSQELAGDEQFF
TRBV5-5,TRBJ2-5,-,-,TGTGCCAGCAGCTCCCACGGGAACTCCCAAGAGACCCAGTACTTC,CASSSHGNSQETQYF
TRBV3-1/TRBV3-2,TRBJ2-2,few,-,TGTGCCAGCAGCCTCACTCCTTTCAACACCGGGGAGCTGTTTTTT,CASSLTPFNTGELFF
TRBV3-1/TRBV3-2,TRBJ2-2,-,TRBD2,TGTGCCAGCAGCCAAGAGTTACTAGCGGCTTACACCGGGGAGCTGTTTTTT,CASSQELLAAYTGELFF
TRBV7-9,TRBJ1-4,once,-,TGTGCCAGCAGCTTAGTGTTTGGAGGAACTAATGAAAAACTGTTTTTT,CASSLVFGGTNEKLFF
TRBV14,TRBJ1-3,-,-,TGTGCCAGCAGCCAAGATGGGATCAGAGGGTACTCTGGAAACACCATATATTTT,CASSQDGIRGYSGNTIYF
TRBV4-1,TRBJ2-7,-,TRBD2,TGCGCCAGCAGCCAAGGGAGACTAGCGGGGGCCGCCTTCTACGAGCAGTACTTC,CASSQGRLAGAAFYEQYF
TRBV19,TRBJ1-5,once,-,TGTGCCAGTAGTAGGGTAACAGAAACATTCAATCAGCCCCAGCATTTT,CASSRVTETFNQPQHF
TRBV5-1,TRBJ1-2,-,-,TGCGCCAGCAGCTTGCTTGACGGGAGGGGCTACACCTTC,CASSLLDGRGYTF
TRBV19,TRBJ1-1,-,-,TGTGCCAGTAAACCAGGGTCGGGCACTGAAGCTTTCTTT,CASKPGSGTEAFF
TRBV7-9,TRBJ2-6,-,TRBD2,TGTGCCAGCAGCTTAACTAGCGGTGGGGCCAACGTCCTGACTTTC,CASSLTSGGANVLTF
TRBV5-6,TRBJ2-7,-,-,TGTGCCAGCAGCTTGGATATAAGCCCCGGCTCCTACGAGCAGTACTTC,CASSLDISPGSYEQYF
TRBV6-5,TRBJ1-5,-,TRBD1,TGTGCCAGCAGTTGGGACAGGCTTCAGCCCCAGCATTTT,CASSWDRLQPQHF
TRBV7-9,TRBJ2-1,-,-,TGTGCCAGCAACTACGCAGGGTCTTGGGTTTTTAATGAGCAGTTCTTC,CASNYAGSWVFNEQFF
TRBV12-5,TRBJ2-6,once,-,TGTGCTAGTAAACTCTCTGGGGCCAACGTCCTGACTTTC,CASKLSGANVLTF
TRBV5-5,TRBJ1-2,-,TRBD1,TGTGCCAGCAGCTCGACGGGGGACAGGGGTGGTGGCTACACCTTC,CASSSTGDRGGGYTF
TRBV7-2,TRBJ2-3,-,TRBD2,TGTGCCAGCAGCTCCAGCCTCTCTAGCGGGGGGGCTGTGGAGTATTTT,CASSSSLSSGGAVEYF
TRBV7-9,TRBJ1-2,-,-,TGTGCCAGCAGCTTGGCGCCGCCCAGGCTACACCTCGGCTACACCTTC,CASSLAPPRLHLGYTF